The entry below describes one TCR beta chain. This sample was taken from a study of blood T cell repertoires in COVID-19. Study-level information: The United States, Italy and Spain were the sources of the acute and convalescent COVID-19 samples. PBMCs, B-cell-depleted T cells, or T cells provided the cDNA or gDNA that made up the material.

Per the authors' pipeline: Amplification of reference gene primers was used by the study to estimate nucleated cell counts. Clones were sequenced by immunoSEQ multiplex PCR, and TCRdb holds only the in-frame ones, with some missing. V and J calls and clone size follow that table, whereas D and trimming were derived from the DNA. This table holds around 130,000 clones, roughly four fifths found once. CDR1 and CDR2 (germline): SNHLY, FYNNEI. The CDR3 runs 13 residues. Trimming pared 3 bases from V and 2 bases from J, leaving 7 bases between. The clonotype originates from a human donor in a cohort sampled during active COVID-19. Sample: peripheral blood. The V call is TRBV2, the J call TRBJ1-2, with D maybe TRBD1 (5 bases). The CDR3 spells CASSEQGNYGYTF. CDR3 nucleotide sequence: TGTGCCAGCAGTGAGCAGGGAAACTATGGCTACACCTTC.